This TCR beta chain originates from a study of T cell responses to AZD1222 COVID-19 vaccine. Study-wide findings and caveats: Repertoires in all cases were sampled only once the peak T cell response had passed. Epitopes outside B.1.351 and B.1.1.7 mutated regions reportedly drew nearly half of spike TCRs.

With 4 bases clipped from V and 7 bases from J, the junction kept 3 bases outside the gene matches. The CDR3 has 14 amino acids. Germline V CDR1 and CDR2: SNHLY, FYNNEI. TCRdb keeps only in-frame clones here, not all; method: immunoSEQ multiplex PCR. The sample carries 240,000 or so clones, more than 85% recorded once. Notes on this clone: Its antigen is not identified.

Sample: peripheral blood, taken on day 0 of AZD1222 vaccination. The J gene is TRBJ1-4, the V gene TRBV2; the match to TRBD1 covers 10 bases. The origin of this receptor is an adult in good health. CDR3 in DNA: TGTGCCAGCAGTGGACAGGGGGCTATTGAAAAACTGTTTTTT. Translated, it gives CASSGQGAIEKLFF.